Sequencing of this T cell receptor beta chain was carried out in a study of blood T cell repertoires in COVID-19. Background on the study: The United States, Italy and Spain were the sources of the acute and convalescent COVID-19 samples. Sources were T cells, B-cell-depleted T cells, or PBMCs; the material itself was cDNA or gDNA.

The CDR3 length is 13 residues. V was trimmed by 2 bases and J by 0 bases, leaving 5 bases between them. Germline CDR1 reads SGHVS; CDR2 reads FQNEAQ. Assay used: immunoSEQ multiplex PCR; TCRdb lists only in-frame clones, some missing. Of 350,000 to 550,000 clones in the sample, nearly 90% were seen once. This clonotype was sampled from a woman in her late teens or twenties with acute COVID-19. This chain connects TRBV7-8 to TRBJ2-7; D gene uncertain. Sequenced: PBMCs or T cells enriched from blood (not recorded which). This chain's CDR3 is CASSLSSSYEQYF. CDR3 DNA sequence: TGTGCCAGCAGCTTATCTTCCTCCTACGAGCAGTACTTC. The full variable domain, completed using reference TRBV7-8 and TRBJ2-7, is GAGVSQSPRYKVAKRGQDVALRCDPISGHVSLFWYQQALGQGPEFLTYFQNEAQLDKSGLPSDRFFAERPEGSVSTLKIQRTQQEDSAVYLCASSLSSSYEQYFGPGTRLTVT.